The clone carrying this T cell receptor (beta chain) was counted many times. What it binds is not known. The entry originates in a study of breast tumors, draining lymph nodes, adjacent tissues. Study-level points and caveats: Tumor TCR diversity was below lymph nodes but above nontumor tissue. Data fit most tumor T cells coming from lymph node, expanding in tumor.

CDR3 length: 14 amino acids. The germline V and J ends were trimmed by 10 bases and 1 base, with 14 bases remaining between them. Germline V gene data show CDR1 as SNHLY and CDR2 as FYNNEI. TCRdb processed the multiplex PCR reads anew with MiXCR; each CDR3 protein has one entry. The sample has under 250,000 distinct CDR3 sequences, about 34% seen once. Axillary draining lymph nodes of breast cancer patients supplied the node samples. The clonotype comes from a female donor with breast cancer. Some clones in this sample may be carry-over from other donors' samples. V gene TRBV2 combines with J gene TRBJ1-5; TRBD1 is a possible D gene (5 bases). The sequenced sample consisted of axillary lymph node tissue. Here the CDR3 reads CATAGTGSNQPQHF. As DNA, the CDR3 is TGTGCCACCGCCGGGACGGGGAGCAATCAGCCCCAGCATTTT.